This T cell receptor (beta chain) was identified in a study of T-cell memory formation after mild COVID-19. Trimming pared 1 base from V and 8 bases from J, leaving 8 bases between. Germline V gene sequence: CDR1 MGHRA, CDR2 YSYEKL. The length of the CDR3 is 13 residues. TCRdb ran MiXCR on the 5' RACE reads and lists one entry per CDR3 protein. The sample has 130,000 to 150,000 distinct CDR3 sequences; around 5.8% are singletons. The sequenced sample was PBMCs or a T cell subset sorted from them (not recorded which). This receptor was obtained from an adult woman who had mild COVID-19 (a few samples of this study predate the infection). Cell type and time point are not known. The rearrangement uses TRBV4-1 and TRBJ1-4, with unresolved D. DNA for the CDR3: TGCGCCAGCAGCCAAGTATTTCGGGAAAAACTGTTTTTT. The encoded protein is CASSQVFREKLFF.